This TCR beta chain was obtained from a study of T cell responses to AZD1222 COVID-19 vaccine. General observations from the study: Among spike-specific TCRs, nearly half reportedly target unmutated variant regions. Along spike, vaccine-associated CD4 TCRs were found throughout, with dominance at 160-218 and 743-854.

Method: immunoSEQ multiplex PCR; TCRdb's copy keeps in-frame clones and lacks some. Of around 160,000 clones listed, around 94% are singletons. Trimming pared 8 bases from V and 1 base from J, leaving 17 bases between. The V gene's germline CDR1 is LNHDA and CDR2 SQIVND (reference sequence). The CDR3 covers 15 residues. Regarding this clone: Its specificity is unknown.

This material consisted of peripheral blood, taken on day 0 of AZD1222 vaccination. This clonotype originated in an adult in good health. The chain joins TRBV19 to TRBJ2-5, with D possibly TRBD2 on 6 matching bases. The CDR3 spells CASARLVGLQETQYF. As DNA, the CDR3 is TGTGCCAGTGCAAGACTAGTGGGCCTCCAAGAGACCCAGTACTTC. Full variable domain (outside the CDR3, taken from reference TRBV19 and TRBJ2-5): DGGITQSPKYLFRKEGQNVTLSCEQNLNHDAMYWYRQDPGQGLRLIYYSQIVNDFQKGDIAEGYSVSREKKESFPLTVTSAQKNPTAFYLCASARLVGLQETQYFGPGTRLLVL.